This T cell receptor beta chain derives from a study of shared clonotypes between healthy human individuals. Running of the assay took place at deep level. Produced via immunoSEQ multiplex PCR; TCRdb's table is partial and in-frame only. The sample has hundreds of thousands of clones; 95% are singletons. Study outcomes and limitations: Among donors, the sharing of clonotypes was expected to be influenced by sequencing depth.

Cells designated naive CD8 were CD45RO-negative and were positively selected for CCR7, with terminally differentiated effector memory CD45RA+ cells excluded. Trimming removed 3 bases at V and 0 bases at J, with 7 bases between. CDR1 is SGDLS, CDR2 YYNGEE, per germline. CDR3 size: 13 residues. Comment on this clone: Its antigen is still unknown.

This clonotype was obtained from a young woman in good health. The V gene is TRBV9, the J gene TRBJ2-7; tentative D call: TRBD2 (5 bases). Sequenced input: naive CD8+ T cells sorted from blood. CDR3 bases: TGTGCCAGCAGCGACGGGAACTCCTACGAGCAGTACTTC. Translation gives CASSDGNSYEQYF.